In this sample, the clone carrying this T cell receptor (beta chain) turned up a few times. The time point was: after dendritic cell vaccination, including at tumor progression/relapse. This sample stems from a study of glioma-infiltrating T cells after dendritic cell vaccination. For the study at large: Dendritic cell vaccination trial patients had either newly diagnosed or recurrent glioblastoma. Dendritic cell vaccine was injected intradermally three times, biweekly. Dendritic cells derived from monocytes and pulsed with autologous tumor lysate formed the vaccine.

This CDR3 has 11 residues. The junction had 8 bases not matched to a gene; V was cut back by 5 bases and J by 13 bases. The germline CDR1 and CDR2 sequences are DFQATT and SNEGSKA (reference sequence). The PCR used 60 V beta and 13 J beta primers. The table came from immunoSEQ multiplex PCR; TCRdb's copy has only in-frame clones and leaves some out. The repertoire holds over 75,000 clones, with about 81% as singletons. Sequencing was performed on blood, taken after dendritic cell vaccination. The TCR was taken from a human donor with glioblastoma. The chain carries TRBV20-1 and TRBJ2-1, with 7 bases fitting TRBD1. CDR3 nucleotide sequence: TGCAGTGCTCTCACAGGGGTTGGACAGTTCTTC. It yields the protein CSALTGVGQFF.